This T cell receptor beta chain is drawn from a study of shared clonotypes between healthy human individuals. Background on the study: Each donor contributed plates that comprised three CD4 naive, three CD4 memory, two CD8 naive and one CD8 memory. Broader study findings: Rarefaction curves obtained for sorted subsets showed sequencing incomplete despite large depth. Memory subsets generally showed smaller estimated richness than naive subsets did.

This clone was detected a few times. No antigen is known for it. Sorted-subset replicate PCRs used 200 ng of genomic DNA. This amount corresponded to 25,000 to 30,000 T cell genomes. Profiled with immunoSEQ multiplex PCR; TCRdb holds only in-frame clones, not every one. The sample consists of about 1,900,000 clones, about 95% of them appearing once. Per the germline V gene, CDR1 is MDHEN and CDR2 is SYDVKM. This CDR3 is 14 amino acids long. V was pared by 2 bases and J by 3 bases, with 10 bases between. In the naive CD8 group, cells lacked CD45RO and were positively selected for CCR7, so terminally differentiated effector memory CD45RA+ cells were left out.

This chain links TRBV28 with TRBJ2-5; no definite D call. This receptor was obtained from a young man in good health. The sample was naive CD8+ T cells sorted from blood. The CDR3 here is CASSLGEREETQYF. CDR3 sequence (DNA): TGTGCCAGCAGTTTAGGGGAACGAGAAGAGACCCAGTACTTC.